This T cell receptor beta chain was recovered during a study of T cells after yellow fever vaccination (dated by TCRdb to 2018 to 2020). For the study in its entirety: The SMART-Seq v4 Ultra Low Input RNA kit was used to prepare libraries from fractions with low cell numbers. Blood samples were taken at several timepoints before and after primary and secondary immunization, and bulk PBMC replicates and cell subsets were isolated. To follow T-cell clones before and after both primary and booster YFV17D yellow fever vaccination, bulk TCR alpha and beta repertoires underwent longitudinal sequencing. Two healthy male donors, one aged 18 to 30 and one aged 30 to 39 years, were included in the cohort. Here is what the overall study found, with its caveats: Most clones expanded after primary vaccination were re-detected after the booster (approximately 95% of CD4 and around 88% of CD8), suggesting broad memory maintenance. Because abundant contaminating clonotypes from the bulk population could be contained in FACS-sorted repertoires, computational filtering was required. A small fraction of clonotypes appeared in both the CD4 and CD8 compartments, likely as a result of convergent recombination. Compared with the primary T-cell response, the secondary T-cell response was weaker but faster, peaking on day 5 rather than day 15. The study included only two donors, which limits how far the findings can be generalized.

Looking up the germline V gene (reference sequence) yields CDR1 DFQATT and CDR2 SNEGSKA. From the cysteine through the phenylalanine, the CDR3 covers 15 amino acids. Of the read, only the CDR3 DNA is kept; its 45 bases are in frame from base 1. V is clipped by 0 bases and J by 6 bases, and the sequence between their germline boundaries is 12 bases long. TCRdb shows the sequencer as Illumina NovaSeq 6000. TCR cDNA was synthesized by 5'RACE template switching, through which a universal primer site and unique molecular identifiers were introduced. Priming for cDNA synthesis came from both the TCR alpha and TCR beta constant segments. Libraries were amplified in two PCR steps, with sample barcodes and sequencing adapters added in the second step. Libraries were sequenced on Illumina HiSeq 2500 (2x100 bp) or NovaSeq (2x150 bp). As for the authors' bioinformatics: MIGEC was used to demultiplex reads and collapse the reads into UMI consensus sequences, and MiXCR was used for V(D)J alignment. Clonotypes responding to the vaccine were identified with edgeR on replicate PBMC samples, with the criteria of FDR below 0.01 and a log2 fold change above 5 up to day 15. Bulk clonotypes were assigned CD4 or CD8 identity according to which sequenced CD4 or CD8 repertoire held them at higher abundance. The public reads were reprocessed in TCRdb via fastp at Q25 and MiXCR, keeping in-frame beta chains. Under each unique CDR3 protein, matching rows form one entry showing the most common genes and DNA. These V and J calls derive from TCRdb rather than the authors' analysis. Here the sample has roughly 190,000 distinct CDR3 sequences; 11% occur a single time. Less than 40% of the sample is taken by the ten largest.

What this sample's treatment or condition label stands for: live attenuated yellow fever vaccine strain. PBMCs were isolated from peripheral blood using a standard Ficoll-Paque protocol. Dynabeads CD4 and CD8 positive selection kits were used to isolate CD4 and CD8 T-cell fractions. RNA was extracted with TriZol from bulk PBMCs, CD4 and CD8 fractions, and dextramer-positive and dextramer-negative fractions. As regards this clonotype: Its antigen target is currently unknown. Base qualities are missing; no much larger clone stands one base away.

The chain is made from TRBV20-1 and TRBJ1-6; TRBD1 might be the D gene, on 5 matching bases. Sequences were derived from CD8+ T cells sorted from PBMCs, sampled 15 days after the yellow fever booster vaccination. This TCR was sampled from a man aged 18 to 30 who received the YFV17D yellow fever vaccine. The CDR3 protein sequence reads: CSARDGNRINSPLHF. The DNA sequence is given as TGCAGTGCTAGAGATGGGAACAGGATTAATTCACCCCTCCACTTT.